This T cell receptor (beta chain) was sequenced in a study of low-dose radiotherapy and immunotherapy resistance in tumors. At the level of the study: Treatment of Cohort 1 consisted of 0.5 Gy per fraction every 2 weeks, adding up to 6.5 Gy. Every two weeks, cyclophosphamide 200 mg/m2 was infused one day before radiation plus immunotherapy.

Primers targeting TRAV and TRBV primed first-strand cDNA, covering alpha and beta chains. Both a constant-region primer and a V-primer adapter served to amplify TCRs across 15 to 20 PCR cycles. TCRdb passed the reads through MiXCR, listing each CDR3 protein once. The data contain more than 10,000 distinct CDR3 sequences, approximately 57% of them singletons. Those who qualified had advanced solid tumors (lacking tumor-infiltrating lymphocytes). The CDR3 extends over 16 amino acids. The V end lost 3 bases, the J end lost 8 bases, and 21 bases lay between the germline ends. CDR1 SGHDT and CDR2 YYEEEE come from the germline V gene.

V usage is TRBV5-6 and J usage is TRBJ2-1; possibly TRBD1 or TRBD2 for D (6 bases each). The receptor comes from a human donor with advanced metastatic prostate, ovarian, gallbladder or colorectal cancer (not recorded which). This table probably holds off-target reads from a library built for another chain. CDR3 protein: CASSYISSGAGDEQFF. The DNA of the CDR3 is TGTGCCAGCAGCTACATCTCATCGGGGGCAGGCGATGAGCAGTTCTTC.